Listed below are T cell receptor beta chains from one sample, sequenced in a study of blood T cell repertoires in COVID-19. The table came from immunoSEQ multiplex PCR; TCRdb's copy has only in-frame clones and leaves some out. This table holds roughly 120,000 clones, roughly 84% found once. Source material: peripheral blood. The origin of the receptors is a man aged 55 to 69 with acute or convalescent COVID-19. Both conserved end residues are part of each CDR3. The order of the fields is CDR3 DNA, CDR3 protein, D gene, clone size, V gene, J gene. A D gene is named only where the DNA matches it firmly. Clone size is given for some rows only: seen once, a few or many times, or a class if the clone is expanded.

cdr3_nt: TGTGCCAGCAGCTTAGGCCCTACTAGTAGTGAGCAGTTCTTC
cdr3_aa: CASSLGPTSSEQFF
d_call: NA
clone_size: NA
v_call: TRBV7-2
j_call: TRBJ2-1

cdr3_nt: TGCGCCAGCAGTCGGGAGGGGGGAACTGGAAACACCATATATTTT
cdr3_aa: CASSREGGTGNTIYF
d_call: NA
clone_size: NA
v_call: TRBV5-1
j_call: TRBJ1-3

cdr3_nt: TGTGCCAGCAGACCTTCCCGGGGACAGGGGCTCCAAGAGACCCAGTACTTC
cdr3_aa: CASRPSRGQGLQETQYF
d_call: TRBD1
clone_size: NA
v_call: TRBV28
j_call: TRBJ2-5

cdr3_nt: TGTGCCAGCAGTTCGTCCCGCTCCCTAGCGGGAGGTACAGATACGCAGTATTTT
cdr3_aa: CASSSSRSLAGGTDTQYF
d_call: TRBD2
clone_size: NA
v_call: TRBV27
j_call: TRBJ2-3

cdr3_nt: TGCAGTGCTAGTGACGGACTAGCGGGAGTGAAATACGAGCAGTACTTC
cdr3_aa: CSASDGLAGVKYEQYF
d_call: TRBD2
clone_size: few
v_call: TRBV20-1
j_call: TRBJ2-7

cdr3_nt: TGTGCCAGCGGAGGGGTGGACACCGGGGAGCTGTTTTTT
cdr3_aa: CASGGVDTGELFF
d_call: NA
clone_size: NA
v_call: TRBV18
j_call: TRBJ2-2

cdr3_nt: TGTGCCAGCAAGGCGGGGGACACCGGGGAGCTGTTTTTT
cdr3_aa: CASKAGDTGELFF
d_call: TRBD2
clone_size: NA
v_call: TRBV6-4
j_call: TRBJ2-2

cdr3_nt: TGTGCCAGCAGCTCGGGACAGCCCGGTGACGGGGAGCTGTTTTTT
cdr3_aa: CASSSGQPGDGELFF
d_call: TRBD1
clone_size: NA
v_call: TRBV7-3
j_call: TRBJ2-2

cdr3_nt: TGCAGTGCCCACCGGACAGGGGAGTACTTC
cdr3_aa: CSAHRTGEYF
d_call: TRBD1
clone_size: NA
v_call: TRBV20-1
j_call: TRBJ2-7

cdr3_nt: TGTGCCAGCAGCTTGTGGTCGGGACTGAGCAATCAGCCCCAGCATTTT
cdr3_aa: CASSLWSGLSNQPQHF
d_call: NA
clone_size: NA
v_call: TRBV5-6
j_call: TRBJ1-5

cdr3_nt: TGTGCCAGCAGCTTAGTTTCGGATTCACCCCTCCACTTT
cdr3_aa: CASSLVSDSPLHF
d_call: NA
clone_size: few
v_call: TRBV7-9
j_call: TRBJ1-6

cdr3_nt: TGTGCCAGCAGCTTAGGGCCCGGGGAGCTGTTTTTT
cdr3_aa: CASSLGPGELFF
d_call: NA
clone_size: NA
v_call: TRBV11-2
j_call: TRBJ2-2

cdr3_nt: TGTGCCAGCAGCGCCTACAGGGGACCAGAAAACACCATATATTTT
cdr3_aa: CASSAYRGPENTIYF
d_call: TRBD1
clone_size: NA
v_call: TRBV9
j_call: TRBJ1-3

cdr3_nt: TGTGCCAGCAGCCAGGGGACACACTCCTACGAGCAGTACTTC
cdr3_aa: CASSQGTHSYEQYF
d_call: NA
clone_size: once
v_call: TRBV3-1/TRBV3-2
j_call: TRBJ2-7

cdr3_nt: TGTGCCAGCAGTGTTCAGACAGGGGGGGGATCACCCCTCCACTTT
cdr3_aa: CASSVQTGGGSPLHF
d_call: TRBD1
clone_size: NA
v_call: TRBV2
j_call: TRBJ1-6

cdr3_nt: TGCGCCAGCAGCATGCGACAGGGCCAGGTGGGCTACACCTTC
cdr3_aa: CASSMRQGQVGYTF
d_call: TRBD1
clone_size: NA
v_call: TRBV5-1
j_call: TRBJ1-2

cdr3_nt: TGTGCCAGCAGCGATACTAGGCTCACCCCATGGGGGGAGCTGTTTTTT
cdr3_aa: CASSDTRLTPWGELFF
d_call: NA
clone_size: once
v_call: TRBV13
j_call: TRBJ2-2

cdr3_nt: TGCGCCAGCAGCCCGTACCCAGGGGCAACTAATGAAAAACTGTTTTTT
cdr3_aa: CASSPYPGATNEKLFF
d_call: NA
clone_size: once
v_call: TRBV4-3
j_call: TRBJ1-4

cdr3_nt: TGTGCCAGCAGGCGGACAGGGACCGATGAGCAGTTCTTC
cdr3_aa: CASRRTGTDEQFF
d_call: TRBD1
clone_size: NA
v_call: TRBV6-6
j_call: TRBJ2-1

cdr3_nt: TGCGCCAGCAGCTACAGGGGGAATGAGCAGTTCTTC
cdr3_aa: CASSYRGNEQFF
d_call: TRBD1
clone_size: medium-sized
v_call: TRBV5-1
j_call: TRBJ2-1

cdr3_nt: TGTGCCAGCAGCCCGGAGGGGAGACCTAATGAAAAACTGTTTTTT
cdr3_aa: CASSPEGRPNEKLFF
d_call: NA
clone_size: few
v_call: TRBV9
j_call: TRBJ1-4

cdr3_nt: TGTGCCACCAGTGATGTGACTATAGGCACAGATACGCAGTATTTT
cdr3_aa: CATSDVTIGTDTQYF
d_call: NA
clone_size: NA
v_call: TRBV24-1
j_call: TRBJ2-3